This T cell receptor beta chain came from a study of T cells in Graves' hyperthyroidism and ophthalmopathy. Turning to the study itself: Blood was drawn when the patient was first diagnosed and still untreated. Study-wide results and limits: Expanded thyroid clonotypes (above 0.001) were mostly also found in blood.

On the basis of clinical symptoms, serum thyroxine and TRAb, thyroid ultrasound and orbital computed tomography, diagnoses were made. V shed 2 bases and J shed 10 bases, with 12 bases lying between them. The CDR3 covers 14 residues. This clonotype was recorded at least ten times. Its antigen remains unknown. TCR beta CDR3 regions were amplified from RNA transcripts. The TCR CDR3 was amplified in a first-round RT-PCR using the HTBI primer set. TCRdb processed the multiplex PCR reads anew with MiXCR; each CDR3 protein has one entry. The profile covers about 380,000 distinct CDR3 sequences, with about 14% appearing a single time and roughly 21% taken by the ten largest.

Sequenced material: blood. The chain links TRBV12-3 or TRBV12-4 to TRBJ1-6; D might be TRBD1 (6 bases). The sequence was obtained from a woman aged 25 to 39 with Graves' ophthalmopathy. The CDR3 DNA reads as TGTGCCAGCAGTTTATCGGGGGCTGCCTCACCCCTCCACTTT. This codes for CASSLSGAASPLHF.